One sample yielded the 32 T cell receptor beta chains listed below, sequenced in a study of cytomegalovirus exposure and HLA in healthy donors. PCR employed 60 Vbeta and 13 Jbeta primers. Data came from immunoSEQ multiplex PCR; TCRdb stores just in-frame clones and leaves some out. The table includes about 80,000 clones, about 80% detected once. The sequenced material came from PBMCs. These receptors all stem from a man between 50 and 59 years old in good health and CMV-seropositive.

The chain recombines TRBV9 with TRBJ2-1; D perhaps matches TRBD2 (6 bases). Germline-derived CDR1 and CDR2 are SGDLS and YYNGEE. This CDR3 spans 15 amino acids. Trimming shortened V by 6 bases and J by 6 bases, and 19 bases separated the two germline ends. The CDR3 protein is CASTTRGLRVNEQFF. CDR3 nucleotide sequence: TGTGCCAGCACCACGCGGGGACTCAGGGTCAATGAGCAGTTCTTC.

CDR3 sequence: CASSGLTGTSGRPAYNEQFF. DNA for the CDR3: TGTGCCAGCAGCGGTCTGACAGGGACTAGCGGGAGGCCTGCCTACAATGAGCAGTTCTTC. The V call is TRBV9, the J call TRBJ2-1; 15 nucleotides align to TRBD2. From germline, CDR1 is SGDLS and CDR2 YYNGEE. The CDR3 sequence is 20 residues long. V lost 3 bases and J lost 2; bases outside the gene matches: 12.

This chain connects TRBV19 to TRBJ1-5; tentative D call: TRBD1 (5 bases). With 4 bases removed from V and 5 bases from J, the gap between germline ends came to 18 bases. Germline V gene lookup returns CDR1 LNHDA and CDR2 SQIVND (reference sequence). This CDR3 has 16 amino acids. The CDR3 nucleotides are TGTGCCAGTAGTACTTATGGGAGGGGCGAGCATCAGCCCCAGCATTTT. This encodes CASSTYGRGEHQPQHF.

The CDR3 sequence is CASSIGTGGKAYEQYF. CDR3 DNA sequence: TGTGCCAGTAGTATAGGGACCGGCGGGAAGGCCTACGAGCAGTACTTC. V and J are TRBV19 and TRBJ2-7; D possibly corresponds to TRBD2 (6 bases). Trimming left V 1 base short and J 2 bases short, with 15 bases between. This CDR3 spans 16 amino acids. Germline CDR1 is LNHDA and CDR2 is SQIVND (reference sequence).

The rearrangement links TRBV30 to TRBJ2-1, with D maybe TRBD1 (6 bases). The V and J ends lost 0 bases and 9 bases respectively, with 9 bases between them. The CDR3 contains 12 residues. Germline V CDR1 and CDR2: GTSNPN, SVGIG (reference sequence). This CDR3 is CAWSVQGSEQFF. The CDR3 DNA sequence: TGTGCCTGGAGTGTACAGGGCAGTGAGCAGTTCTTC.

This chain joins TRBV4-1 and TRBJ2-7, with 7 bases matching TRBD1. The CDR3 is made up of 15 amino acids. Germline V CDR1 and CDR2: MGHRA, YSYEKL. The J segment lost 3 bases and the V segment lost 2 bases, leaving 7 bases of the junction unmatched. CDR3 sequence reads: CASSQPTGSYYEQYF. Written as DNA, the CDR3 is TGCGCCAGCAGCCAACCGACAGGGTCCTACTACGAGCAGTACTTC.

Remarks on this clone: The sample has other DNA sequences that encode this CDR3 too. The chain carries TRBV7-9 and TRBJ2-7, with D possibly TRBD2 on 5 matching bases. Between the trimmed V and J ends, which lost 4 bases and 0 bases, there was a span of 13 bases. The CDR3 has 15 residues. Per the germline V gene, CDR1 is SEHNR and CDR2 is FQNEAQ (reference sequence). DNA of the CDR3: TGTGCCAGCAGCTCCGCGGCGGGCCGCTCCTACGAGCAGTACTTC. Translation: CASSSAAGRSYEQYF.

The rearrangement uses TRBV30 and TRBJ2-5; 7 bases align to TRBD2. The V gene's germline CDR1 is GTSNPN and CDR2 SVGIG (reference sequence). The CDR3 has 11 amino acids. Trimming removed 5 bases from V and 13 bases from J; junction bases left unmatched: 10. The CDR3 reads CAWGDYPLWYF. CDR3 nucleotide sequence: TGTGCCTGGGGGGACTACCCCTTGTGGTACTTC. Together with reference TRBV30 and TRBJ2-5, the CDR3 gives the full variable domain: SQTIHQWPATLVQPVGSPLSLECTVEGTSNPNLYWYRQAAGRGLQLLFYSVGIGQISSEVPQNLSASRPQDRQFILSSKKLLLSDSGFYLCAWGDYPLWYFGPGTRLLVL.

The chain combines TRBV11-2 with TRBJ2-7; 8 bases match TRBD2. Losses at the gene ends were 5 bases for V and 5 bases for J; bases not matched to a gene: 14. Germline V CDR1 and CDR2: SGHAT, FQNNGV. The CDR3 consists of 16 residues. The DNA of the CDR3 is TGTGCCAGCAGCCCGATCCCCGTCGGGAGGGCCCACGAGCAGTACTTC. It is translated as CASSPIPVGRAHEQYF.

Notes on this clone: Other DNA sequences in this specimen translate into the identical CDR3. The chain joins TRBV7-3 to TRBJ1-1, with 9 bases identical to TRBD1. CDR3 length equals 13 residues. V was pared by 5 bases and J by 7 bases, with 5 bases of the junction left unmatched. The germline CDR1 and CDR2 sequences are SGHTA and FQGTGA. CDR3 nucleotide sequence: TGTGCCAGCAGCATTCCGGGACAGGGTGAAGCTTTCTTT. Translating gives CASSIPGQGEAFF.

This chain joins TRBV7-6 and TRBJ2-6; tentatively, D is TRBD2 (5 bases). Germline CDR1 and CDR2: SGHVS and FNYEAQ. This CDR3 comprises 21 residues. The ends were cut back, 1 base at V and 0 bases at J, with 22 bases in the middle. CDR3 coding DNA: TGTGCCAGCAGCTTAGTTTGGAACCCCCTCCCGGGGATCTCTGGGGCCAACGTCCTGACTTTC. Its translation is CASSLVWNPLPGISGANVLTF. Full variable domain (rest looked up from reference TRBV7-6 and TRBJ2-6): GAGVSQSPRYKVTKRGQDVALRCDPISGHVSLYWYRQALGQGPEFLTYFNYEAQQDKSGLPNDRFSAERPEGSISTLTIQRTEQRDSAMYRCASSLVWNPLPGISGANVLTFGAGSRLTVL.

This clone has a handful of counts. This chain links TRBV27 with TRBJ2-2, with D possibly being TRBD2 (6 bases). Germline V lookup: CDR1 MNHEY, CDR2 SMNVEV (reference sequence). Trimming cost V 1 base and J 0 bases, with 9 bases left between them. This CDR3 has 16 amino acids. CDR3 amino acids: CASSLYGRANTGELFF. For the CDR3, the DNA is TGTGCCAGCAGTTTATACGGGAGAGCGAACACCGGGGAGCTGTTTTTT.

In nucleotides, the CDR3 is TGTGCCAGCAGCTATCCCCCGGGACTAGCGGGCCGACAAGAGACCCAGTACTTC. Its protein product is CASSYPPGLAGRQETQYF. The chain joins TRBV7-9 to TRBJ2-5; 12 positions agree with TRBD2. Germline V gene data show CDR1 as SEHNR and CDR2 as FQNEAQ (reference sequence). This CDR3 has 18 residues. V lost 4 bases, J lost 2 bases, and 11 bases stayed unmatched.

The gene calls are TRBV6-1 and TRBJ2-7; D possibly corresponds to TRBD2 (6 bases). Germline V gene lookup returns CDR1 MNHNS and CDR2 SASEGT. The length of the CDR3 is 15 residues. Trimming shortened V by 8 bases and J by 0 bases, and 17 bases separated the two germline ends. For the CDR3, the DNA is TGTGCCAGCGAAACTGGGGACTCGGACTCCTACGAGCAGTACTTC. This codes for CASETGDSDSYEQYF.

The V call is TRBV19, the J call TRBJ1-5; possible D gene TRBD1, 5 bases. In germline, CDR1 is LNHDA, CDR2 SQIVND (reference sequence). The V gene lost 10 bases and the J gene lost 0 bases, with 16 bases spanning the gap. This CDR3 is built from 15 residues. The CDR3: CATEEGTFSNQPQHF. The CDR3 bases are TGTGCCACCGAAGAGGGGACTTTTAGCAATCAGCCCCAGCATTTT.

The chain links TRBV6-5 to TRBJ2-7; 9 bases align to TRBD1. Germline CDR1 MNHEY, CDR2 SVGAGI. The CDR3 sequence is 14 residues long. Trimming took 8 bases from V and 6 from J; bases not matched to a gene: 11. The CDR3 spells CASGWTGDRREQYF. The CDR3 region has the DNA TGTGCCAGCGGATGGACAGGGGATCGTCGCGAGCAGTACTTC.

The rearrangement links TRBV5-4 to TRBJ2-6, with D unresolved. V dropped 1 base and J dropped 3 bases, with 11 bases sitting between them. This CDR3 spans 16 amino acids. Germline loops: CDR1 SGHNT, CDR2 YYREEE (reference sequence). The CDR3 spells CASSLKSPGGANVLTF. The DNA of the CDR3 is TGTGCCAGCAGCTTGAAAAGCCCCGGTGGGGCCAACGTCCTGACTTTC. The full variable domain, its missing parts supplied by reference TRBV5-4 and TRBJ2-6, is ETGVTQSPTHLIKTRGQQVTLRCSSQSGHNTVSWYQQALGQGPQFIFQYYREEENGRGNFPPRFSGLQFPNYSSELNVNALELDDSALYLCASSLKSPGGANVLTFGAGSRLTVL.

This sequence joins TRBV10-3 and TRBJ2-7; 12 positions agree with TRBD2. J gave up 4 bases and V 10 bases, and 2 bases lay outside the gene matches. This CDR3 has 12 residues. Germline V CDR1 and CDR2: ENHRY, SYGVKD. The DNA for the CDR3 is TGTGCCACAGGACTAGCGGGATACGAGCAGTACTTC. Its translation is CATGLAGYEQYF.

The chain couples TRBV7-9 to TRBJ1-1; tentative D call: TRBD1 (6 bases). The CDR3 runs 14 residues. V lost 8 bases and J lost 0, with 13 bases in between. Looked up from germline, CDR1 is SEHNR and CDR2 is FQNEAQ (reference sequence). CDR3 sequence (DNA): TGTGCCAGCTTAGATGACAGGATGAACACTGAAGCTTTCTTT. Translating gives CASLDDRMNTEAFF.

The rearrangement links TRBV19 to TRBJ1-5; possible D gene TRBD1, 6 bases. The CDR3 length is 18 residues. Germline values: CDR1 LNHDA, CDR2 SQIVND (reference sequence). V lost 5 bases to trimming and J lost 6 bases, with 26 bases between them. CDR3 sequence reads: CASSSRAGWGGPPQPQHF. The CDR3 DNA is TGTGCCAGTAGTTCACGGGCTGGCTGGGGGGGGCCGCCTCAGCCCCAGCATTTT.

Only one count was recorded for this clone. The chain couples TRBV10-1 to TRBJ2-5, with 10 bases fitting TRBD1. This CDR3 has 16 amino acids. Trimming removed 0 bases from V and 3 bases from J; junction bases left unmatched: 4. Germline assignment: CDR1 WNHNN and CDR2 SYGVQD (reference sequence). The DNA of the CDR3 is TGCGCCAGCAGTGAGTCCCTTGGGACAGGGGAAGAGACCCAGTACTTC. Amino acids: CASSESLGTGEETQYF.

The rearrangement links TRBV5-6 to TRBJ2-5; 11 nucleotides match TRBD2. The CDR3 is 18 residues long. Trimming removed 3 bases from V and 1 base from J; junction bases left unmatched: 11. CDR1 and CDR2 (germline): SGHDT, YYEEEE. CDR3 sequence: CASSSPGLAEGSQETQYF. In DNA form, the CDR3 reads TGTGCCAGCAGCTCCCCGGGACTAGCGGAGGGGAGCCAAGAGACCCAGTACTTC. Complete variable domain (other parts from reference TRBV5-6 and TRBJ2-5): DAGVTQSPTHLIKTRGQQVTLRCSPKSGHDTVSWYQQALGQGPQFIFQYYEEEERQRGNFPDRFSGHQFPNYSSELNVNALLLGDSALYLCASSSPGLAEGSQETQYFGPGTRLLVL.

The CDR3 DNA reads as TGTGCCAGCACCATAGGGGCGGGAGGGTGGGAGACCCAGTACTTC. Translated: CASTIGAGGWETQYF. This chain uses TRBV5-4 with TRBJ2-5, with 9 bases lining up with TRBD2. Trimming took 6 bases from V and 5 from J; bases not matched to a gene: 11. The CDR3 totals 15 residues. Per germline, CDR1 SGHNT and CDR2 YYREEE (reference sequence).

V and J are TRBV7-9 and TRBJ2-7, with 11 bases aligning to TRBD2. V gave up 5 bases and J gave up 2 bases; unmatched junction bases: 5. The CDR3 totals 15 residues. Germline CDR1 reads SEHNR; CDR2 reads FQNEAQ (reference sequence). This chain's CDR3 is CASSAASGRTYEQYF. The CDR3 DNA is TGTGCCAGCAGCGCCGCTAGCGGGAGGACCTACGAGCAGTACTTC.

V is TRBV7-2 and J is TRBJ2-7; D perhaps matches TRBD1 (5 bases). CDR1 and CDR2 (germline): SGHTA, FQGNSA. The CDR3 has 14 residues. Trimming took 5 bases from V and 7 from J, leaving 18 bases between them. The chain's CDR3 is CASSIDPKGSEQYF. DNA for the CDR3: TGTGCCAGCAGCATTGACCCTAAGGGGTCTGAGCAGTACTTC. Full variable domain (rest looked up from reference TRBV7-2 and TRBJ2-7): GAGVSQSPSNKVTEKGKDVELRCDPISGHTALYWYRQSLGQGLEFLIYFQGNSAPDKSGLPSDRFSAERTGGSVSTLTIQRTQQEDSAVYLCASSIDPKGSEQYFGPGTRLTVT.

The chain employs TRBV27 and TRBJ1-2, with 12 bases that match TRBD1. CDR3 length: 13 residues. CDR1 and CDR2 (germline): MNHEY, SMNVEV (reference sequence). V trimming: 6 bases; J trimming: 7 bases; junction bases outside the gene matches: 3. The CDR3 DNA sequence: TGTGCCAGCAGGGGGACAGGGGGCTCTGGCTACACCTTC. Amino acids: CASRGTGGSGYTF.

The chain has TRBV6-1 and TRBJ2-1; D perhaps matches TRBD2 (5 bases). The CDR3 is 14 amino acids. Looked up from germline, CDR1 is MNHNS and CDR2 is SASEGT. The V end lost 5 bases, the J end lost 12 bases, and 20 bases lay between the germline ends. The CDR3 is CASSLRGPSRRQFF. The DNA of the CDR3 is TGTGCCAGCAGTTTACGAGGGCCCTCCAGGAGGCAGTTCTTC.

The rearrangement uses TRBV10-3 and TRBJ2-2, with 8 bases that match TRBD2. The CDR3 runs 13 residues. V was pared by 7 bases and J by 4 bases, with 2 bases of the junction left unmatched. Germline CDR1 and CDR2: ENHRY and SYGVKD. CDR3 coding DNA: TGTGCCATCAAGGGGACTAGCACCGGGGAGCTGTTTTTT. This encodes CAIKGTSTGELFF.

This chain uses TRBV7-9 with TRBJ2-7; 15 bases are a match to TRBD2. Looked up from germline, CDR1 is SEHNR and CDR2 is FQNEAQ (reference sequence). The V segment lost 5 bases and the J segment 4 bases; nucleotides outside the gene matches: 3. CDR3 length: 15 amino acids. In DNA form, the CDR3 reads TGTGCCAGCAGCGCGGGACTAGCGGGAGGTTACGAGCAGTACTTC. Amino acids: CASSAGLAGGYEQYF.

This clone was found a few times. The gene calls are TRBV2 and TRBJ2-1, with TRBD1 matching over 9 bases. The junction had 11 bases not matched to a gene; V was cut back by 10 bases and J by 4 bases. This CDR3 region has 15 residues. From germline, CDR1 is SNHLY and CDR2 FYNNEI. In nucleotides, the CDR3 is TGTGCCAACCACGCGGGACAGGGAAATTACAATGAGCAGTTCTTC. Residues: CANHAGQGNYNEQFF. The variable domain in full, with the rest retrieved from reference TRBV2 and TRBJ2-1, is EPEVTQTPSHQVTQMGQEVILRCVPISNHLYFYWYRQILGQKVEFLVSFYNNEISEKSEIFDDQFSVERPDGSNFTLKIRSTKLEDSAMYFCANHAGQGNYNEQFFGPGTRLTVL.

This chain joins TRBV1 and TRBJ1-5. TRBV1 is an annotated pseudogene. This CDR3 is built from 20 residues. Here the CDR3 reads CTSSQDLDRRAEASNQPQHF. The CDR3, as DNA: TGCACCAGCAGCCAAGATCTAGATCGGCGGGCAGAGGCGAGCAATCAGCCCCAGCATTTT.

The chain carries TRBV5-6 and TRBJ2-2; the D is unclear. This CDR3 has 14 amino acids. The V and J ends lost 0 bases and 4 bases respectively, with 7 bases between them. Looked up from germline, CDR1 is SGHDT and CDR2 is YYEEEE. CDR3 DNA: TGTGCCAGCAGCTTGGTCACGGGCACCGGGGAGCTGTTTTTT. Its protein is CASSLVTGTGELFF.